This record concerns one T cell receptor beta chain sequence. Its cognate antigen is unknown. Making TCR cDNA involved 5'RACE template switching, which added UMIs and a universal primer site. TCRdb reprocessed the 5' RACE reads with MiXCR, giving one entry per CDR3 protein. This sample yields 550,000 or so distinct CDR3 sequences, of which about a fifth are seen a single time; around 15% belongs to the top ten. This entry comes from a study of T cells after yellow fever vaccination. Overall study findings and caveats: A small proportion of clonotypes was detected in both the CD4 and CD8 compartments. There was a possibility that FACS-sorted repertoires contained abundant clonotypes contaminating from the bulk population.

The length of the CDR3 is 14 residues. CDR1 and CDR2 (germline): MDHEN, SYDVKM. Trimming stripped 3 bases from V and 0 bases from J, with 9 bases between. The V and J genes are TRBV28 and TRBJ2-7; the D is unclear. This specimen was PBMCs, taken 15 days after the yellow fever booster vaccination. This clonotype was obtained from a man under 40 who received the YFV17D yellow fever vaccine. In DNA form, the CDR3 reads TGTGCCAGCAGTTTGGATTGGAGCTCCTACGAGCAGTACTTC. Translation: CASSLDWSSYEQYF. Full variable domain (remainder filled in from reference TRBV28 and TRBJ2-7): DVKVTQSSRYLVKRTGEKVFLECVQDMDHENMFWYRQDPGLGLRLIYFSYDVKMKEKGDIPEGYSVSREKKERFSLILESASTNQTSMYLCASSLDWSSYEQYFGPGTRLTVT.